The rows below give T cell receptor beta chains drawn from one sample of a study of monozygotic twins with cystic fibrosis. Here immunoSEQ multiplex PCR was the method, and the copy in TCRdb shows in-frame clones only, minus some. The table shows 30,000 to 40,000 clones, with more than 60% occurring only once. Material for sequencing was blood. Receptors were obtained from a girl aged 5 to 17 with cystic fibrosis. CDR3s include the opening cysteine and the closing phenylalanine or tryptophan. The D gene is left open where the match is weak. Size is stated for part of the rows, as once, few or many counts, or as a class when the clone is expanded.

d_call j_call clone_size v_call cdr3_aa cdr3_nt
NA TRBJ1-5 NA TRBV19 CASSIDIRVRNQPQHF TGTGCCAGTAGTATAGATATAAGGGTTCGCAATCAGCCCCAGCATTTT
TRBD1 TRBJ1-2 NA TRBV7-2 CASSTPGTEYGYTF TGTGCCAGCAGCACACCGGGGACAGAGTATGGCTACACCTTC
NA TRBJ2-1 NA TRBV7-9 CASSFSAGLGTNEQFF TGTGCCAGCAGCTTTTCGGCAGGCCTGGGGACGAATGAGCAGTTCTTC
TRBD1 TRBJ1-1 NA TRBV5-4 CASSNRQGSTEAFF TGTGCCAGCAGCAACAGACAGGGCAGCACTGAAGCTTTCTTT
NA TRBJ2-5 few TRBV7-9 CASSLGQYVQETQYF TGTGCCAGCAGCTTAGGGCAGTATGTCCAAGAGACCCAGTACTTC
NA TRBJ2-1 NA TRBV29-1 CSARGADEQFF TGCAGCGCCCGAGGGGCGGATGAGCAGTTCTTC
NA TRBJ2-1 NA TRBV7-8 CASSSPDSNEQFF TGTGCCAGCAGCTCCCCGGACAGCAATGAGCAGTTCTTC
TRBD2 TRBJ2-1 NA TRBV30 CALSGISLNEQFF TGTGCCCTCAGCGGGATCTCCCTCAATGAGCAGTTCTTC
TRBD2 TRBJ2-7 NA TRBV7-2 CASSLTSFYEQYF TGTGCCAGCAGCTTGACTAGCTTCTACGAGCAGTACTTC
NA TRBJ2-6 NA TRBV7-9 CARTVSSGANVLTF TGTGCCAGGACTGTTAGCTCTGGGGCCAACGTCCTGACTTTC
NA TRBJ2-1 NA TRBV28 CASSVVPLGEQFF TGTGCCAGCAGCGTGGTGCCCCTCGGTGAGCAGTTCTTC
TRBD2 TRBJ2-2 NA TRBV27 CASTGLAGGRTGELFF TGTGCCAGCACCGGACTAGCGGGAGGGCGTACCGGGGAGCTGTTTTTT
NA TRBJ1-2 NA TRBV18 CASSPPPPNYGYTF TGTGCCAGCTCACCACCGCCGCCTAACTATGGCTACACCTTC
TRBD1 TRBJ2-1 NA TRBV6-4 CASSERFGQGVSYNEQFF TGTGCCAGCAGTGAAAGGTTTGGGCAGGGGGTCTCCTACAATGAGCAGTTCTTC
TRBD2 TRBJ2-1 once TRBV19 CASSATPGTSGLSYNEQFF TGTGCCAGTAGTGCAACACCCGGGACTAGCGGGCTCTCCTACAATGAGCAGTTCTTC
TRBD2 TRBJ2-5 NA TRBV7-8 CASSLAGLAGETQYF TGTGCCAGCAGCTTAGCGGGGCTAGCGGGAGAGACCCAGTACTTC
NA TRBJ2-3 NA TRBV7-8 CASRTGVADTQYF TGTGCCAGCAGGACCGGGGTGGCAGATACGCAGTATTTT
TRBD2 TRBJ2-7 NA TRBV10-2 CASSRLAGVYEQYF TGCGCCAGCAGCCGACTAGCGGGAGTGTACGAGCAGTACTTC
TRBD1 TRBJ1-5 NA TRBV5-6 CASSLRRTGVGGNQPQHF TGTGCCAGCAGCTTGCGTAGGACAGGGGTAGGGGGCAATCAGCCCCAGCATTTT
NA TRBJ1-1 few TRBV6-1 CASSEGATGTEAFF TGTGCCAGCAGTGAAGGGGCGACCGGGACTGAAGCTTTCTTT
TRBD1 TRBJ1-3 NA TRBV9 CASSASQGAPGNTIYF TGTGCCAGCAGCGCCTCCCAGGGGGCGCCGGGAAACACCATATATTTT
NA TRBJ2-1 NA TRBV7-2 CASSYPYNEQFF TGTGCCAGCAGCTACCCCTACAATGAGCAGTTCTTC
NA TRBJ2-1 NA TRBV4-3 CASSQTTPQTVNNEQFF TGCGCCAGCAGCCAAACAACGCCACAGACAGTAAACAATGAGCAGTTCTTC
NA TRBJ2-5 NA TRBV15 CATSKAPRTVQETQYF TGTGCCACCAGCAAAGCCCCCCGGACAGTACAAGAGACCCAGTACTTC
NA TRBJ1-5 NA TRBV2 CASTSEGGGQPQHF TGTGCCAGCACCTCGGAGGGGGGGGGTCAGCCCCAGCATTTT
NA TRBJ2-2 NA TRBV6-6 CASSSNTGELFF TGTGCCAGCAGTTCTAACACCGGGGAGCTGTTTTTT
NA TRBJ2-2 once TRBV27 CASSLKRPDYTGELFF TGTGCCAGCAGTTTAAAAAGACCCGACTACACCGGGGAGCTGTTTTTT
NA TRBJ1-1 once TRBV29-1 CSVEAGIEAFF TGCAGCGTTGAAGCAGGTATTGAAGCTTTCTTT
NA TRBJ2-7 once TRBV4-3 CASNQEPGEAYEQYF TGCGCCAGCAACCAAGAACCGGGAGAGGCCTACGAGCAGTACTTC
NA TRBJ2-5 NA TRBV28 CASSLGPSGETQYF TGTGCCAGCAGTTTAGGCCCTTCGGGAGAGACCCAGTACTTC
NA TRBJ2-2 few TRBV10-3 CATGTNTGELFF TGTGCCACAGGGACGAACACCGGGGAGCTGTTTTTT
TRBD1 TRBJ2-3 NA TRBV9 CASSVESTGVQDTQYF TGTGCCAGCAGCGTAGAATCGACAGGGGTTCAAGATACGCAGTATTTT
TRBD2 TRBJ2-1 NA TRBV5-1 CASSGTGTTSHNEQFF TGCGCCAGCAGCGGGACCGGGACTACCTCCCACAATGAGCAGTTCTTC
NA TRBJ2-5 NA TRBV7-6 CASSLSRTIQETQYF TGTGCCAGCAGCTTATCCCGGACGATCCAAGAGACCCAGTACTTC
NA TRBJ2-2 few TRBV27 CASSYYRDTGELFF TGTGCCAGCAGTTATTATCGGGACACCGGGGAGCTGTTTTTT
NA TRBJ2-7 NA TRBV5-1 CASSPGTRVTYEQYF TGCGCCAGCAGCCCCGGGACAAGAGTAACCTACGAGCAGTACTTC
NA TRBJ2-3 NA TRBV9 CASSVGPGASTDTQYF TGTGCCAGCAGCGTAGGGCCAGGCGCTAGCACAGATACGCAGTATTTT
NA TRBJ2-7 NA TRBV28 CASSPEAVYSYEQYF TGTGCCAGCAGCCCCGAAGCGGTTTATTCGTACGAGCAGTACTTC
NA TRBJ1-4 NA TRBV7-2 CASSLDRTELFF TGTGCCAGCAGCTTAGATCGTACGGAACTGTTTTTT
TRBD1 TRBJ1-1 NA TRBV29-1 CSVGRPGTGEPEAFF TGCAGCGTTGGACGCCCCGGGACAGGGGAACCTGAAGCTTTCTTT
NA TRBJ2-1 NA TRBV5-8 CASSSWTSYNEQFF TGTGCCAGCAGCTCCTGGACCTCCTACAATGAGCAGTTCTTC
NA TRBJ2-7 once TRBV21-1 CASSKALLDGGGERYEQYF TGTGCCAGCAGCAAAGCGCTTTTGGATGGAGGCGGGGAAAGGTACGAGCAGTACTTC
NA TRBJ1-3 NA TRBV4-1 CASSLPDAGGNTIYF TGCGCCAGCAGCTTGCCGGACGCAGGGGGAAACACCATATATTTT
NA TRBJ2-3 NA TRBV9 CASSVAAADTQYF TGTGCCAGCAGCGTAGCCGCCGCAGATACGCAGTATTTT
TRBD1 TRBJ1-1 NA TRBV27 CASSLKTGGNTEAFF TGTGCCAGCAGTTTGAAGACAGGGGGGAACACTGAAGCTTTCTTT
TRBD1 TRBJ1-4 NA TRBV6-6 CASSADRERPAFF TGTGCCAGCAGTGCTGACAGGGAGAGGCCGGCGTTTTTT
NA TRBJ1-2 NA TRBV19 CASSIVQRYGYTF TGTGCCAGTAGTATAGTACAGCGCTATGGCTACACCTTC
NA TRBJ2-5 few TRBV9 CASSVLASNQETQYF TGTGCCAGCAGCGTGTTAGCCTCGAACCAAGAGACCCAGTACTTC
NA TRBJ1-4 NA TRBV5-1 CASSGGSTNEKLFF TGCGCCAGCAGTGGGGGTTCAACTAATGAAAAACTGTTTTTT
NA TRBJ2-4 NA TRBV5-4 CASSFSGTTSNIQYF TGTGCCAGCAGCTTCTCCGGGACCACTTCGAACATTCAGTACTTC
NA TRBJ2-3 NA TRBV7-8 CASSLARGTDTQYF TGTGCCAGCAGCTTAGCGCGAGGCACAGATACGCAGTATTTT